This TCR beta chain was recorded in a study of cytomegalovirus exposure and HLA in healthy donors. Overall study context: Membership in the Caucasian-associated ancestry cluster was found for 81% of almost 400 genotyped donors.

This clone has just one count. Its antigen remains unidentified. PCR primers comprised 60 Vbeta and 13 Jbeta primers. Under the authors' procedure: Counted up in a later analysis, unique TCR beta chains came to some 75 million, with some 11 million shared. Here immunoSEQ multiplex PCR was the method, and the copy in TCRdb shows in-frame clones only, minus some. The DNA gave D and trimming, while V, J and clone size come from that table. Here the sample spans some 120,000 clones, 70% to 80% being singletons. Overall study results and limits: Other equally common chains were less clonally expanded than HLA-associated TCR beta chains, a later analysis showed. Among TCR sequences, most were rare, though some public TCRs appeared in many donors.

The specimen sequenced was PBMCs. The receptor's source is a middle-aged woman in good health and CMV-seropositive.

CDR3 residues: CASSRQGSNYGYTF. The CDR3 bases are TGTGCCAGTAGTAGACAGGGTTCTAACTATGGCTACACCTTC. This sequence joins TRBV19 and TRBJ1-2; 7 positions match TRBD1. From germline, CDR1 is LNHDA and CDR2 SQIVND (reference sequence). The V gene end was trimmed by 4 bases and the J gene end by 0 bases; junction bases not matched to a gene: 2. The CDR3 loop spans 14 amino acids.